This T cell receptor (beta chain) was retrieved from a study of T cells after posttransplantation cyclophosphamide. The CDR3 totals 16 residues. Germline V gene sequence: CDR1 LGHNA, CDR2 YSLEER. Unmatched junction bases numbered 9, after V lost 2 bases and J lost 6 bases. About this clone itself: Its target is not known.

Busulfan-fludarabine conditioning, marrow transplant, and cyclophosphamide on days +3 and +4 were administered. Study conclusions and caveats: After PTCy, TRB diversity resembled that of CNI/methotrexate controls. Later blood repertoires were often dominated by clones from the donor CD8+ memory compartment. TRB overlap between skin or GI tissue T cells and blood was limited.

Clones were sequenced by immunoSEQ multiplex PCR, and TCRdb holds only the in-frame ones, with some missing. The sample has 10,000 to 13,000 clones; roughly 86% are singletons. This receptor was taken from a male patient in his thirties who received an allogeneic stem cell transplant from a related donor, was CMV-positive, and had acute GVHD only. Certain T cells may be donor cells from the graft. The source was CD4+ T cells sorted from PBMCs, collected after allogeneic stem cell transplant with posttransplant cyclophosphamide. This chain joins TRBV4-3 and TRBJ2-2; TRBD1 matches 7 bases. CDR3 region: CASSQSAVRGSGELFF. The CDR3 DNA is TGCGCCAGCAGCCAATCCGCCGTCAGGGGGTCCGGGGAGCTGTTTTTT.